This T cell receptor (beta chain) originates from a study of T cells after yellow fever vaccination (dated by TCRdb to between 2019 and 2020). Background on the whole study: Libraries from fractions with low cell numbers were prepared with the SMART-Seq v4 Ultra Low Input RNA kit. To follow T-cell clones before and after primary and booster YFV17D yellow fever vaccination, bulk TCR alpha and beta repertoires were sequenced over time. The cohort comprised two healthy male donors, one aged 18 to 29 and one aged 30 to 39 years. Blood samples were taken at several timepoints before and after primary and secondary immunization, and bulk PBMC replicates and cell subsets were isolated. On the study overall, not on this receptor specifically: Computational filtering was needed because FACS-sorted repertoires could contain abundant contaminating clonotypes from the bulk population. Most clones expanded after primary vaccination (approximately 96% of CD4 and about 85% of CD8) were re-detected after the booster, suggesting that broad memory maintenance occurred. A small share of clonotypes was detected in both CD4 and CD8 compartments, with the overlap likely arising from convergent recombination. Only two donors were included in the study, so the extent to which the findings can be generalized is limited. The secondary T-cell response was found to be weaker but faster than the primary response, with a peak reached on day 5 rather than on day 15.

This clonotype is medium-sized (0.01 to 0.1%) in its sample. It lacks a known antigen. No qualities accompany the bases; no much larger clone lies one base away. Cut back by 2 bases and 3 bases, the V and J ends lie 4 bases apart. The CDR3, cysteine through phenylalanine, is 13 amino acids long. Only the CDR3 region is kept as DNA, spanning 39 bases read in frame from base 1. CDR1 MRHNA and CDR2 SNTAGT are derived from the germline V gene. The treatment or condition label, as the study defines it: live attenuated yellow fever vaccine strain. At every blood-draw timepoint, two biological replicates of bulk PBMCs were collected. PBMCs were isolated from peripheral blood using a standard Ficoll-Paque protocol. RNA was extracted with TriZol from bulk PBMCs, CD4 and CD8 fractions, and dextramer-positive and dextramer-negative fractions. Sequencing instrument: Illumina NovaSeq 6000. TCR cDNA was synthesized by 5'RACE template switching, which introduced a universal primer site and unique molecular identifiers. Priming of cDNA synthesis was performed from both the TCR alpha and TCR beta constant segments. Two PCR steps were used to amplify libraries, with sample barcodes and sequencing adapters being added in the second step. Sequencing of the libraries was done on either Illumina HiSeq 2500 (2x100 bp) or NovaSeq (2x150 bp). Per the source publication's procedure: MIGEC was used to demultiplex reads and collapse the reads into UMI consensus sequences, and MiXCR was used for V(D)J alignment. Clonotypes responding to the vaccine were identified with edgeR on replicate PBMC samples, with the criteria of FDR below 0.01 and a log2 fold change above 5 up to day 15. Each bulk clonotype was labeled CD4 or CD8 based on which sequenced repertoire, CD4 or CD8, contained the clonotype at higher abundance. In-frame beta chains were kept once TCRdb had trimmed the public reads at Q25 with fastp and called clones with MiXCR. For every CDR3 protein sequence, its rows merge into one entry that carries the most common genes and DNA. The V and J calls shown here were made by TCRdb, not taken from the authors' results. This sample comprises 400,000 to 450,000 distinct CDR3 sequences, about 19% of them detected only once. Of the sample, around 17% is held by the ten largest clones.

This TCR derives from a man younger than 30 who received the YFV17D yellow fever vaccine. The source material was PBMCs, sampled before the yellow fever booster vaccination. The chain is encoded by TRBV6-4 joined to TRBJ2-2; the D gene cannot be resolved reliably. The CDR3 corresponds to CASSDRDTGELFF. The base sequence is TGTGCCAGCAGTGACAGGGACACCGGGGAGCTGTTTTTT.